The 15 T cell receptor beta chains presented below share a single source sample, sequenced in a study of OX40 agonist ivuxolimab in advanced cancers. Sequencing used immunoSEQ multiplex PCR; TCRdb keeps in-frame clones, though not all of them. Of 90,000 to 120,000 clones listed, 85% to 95% were seen once; the top ten hold over 0.6%. The sample was CD4+ or CD8+ T cells sorted from blood, taken in a trial of the OX40 agonist ivuxolimab. All receptors derive from an adult with an advanced solid tumor such as melanoma, head and neck, liver or kidney cancer.

The J gene is TRBJ2-2, the V gene TRBV29-1; D tentatively reads TRBD1 or TRBD2 (6 bases each). The ends were cut back, 3 bases at V and 6 bases at J, with 11 bases in the middle. The germline V gene has CDR1 SQVTM and CDR2 ANQGSEA. The CDR3 consists of 13 residues. CDR3 in DNA: TGCAGCGTTGACGCCGGGGGCTCCGGGGAGCTGTTTTTT. Amino acid sequence: CSVDAGGSGELFF.

The rearrangement links TRBV9 to TRBJ2-5; D may be TRBD1 or TRBD2 (5 bases each). Trimming stripped 3 bases from V and 7 bases from J, with 19 bases between. Germline V CDR1 and CDR2: SGDLS, YYNGEE. This CDR3 is 15 amino acids long. CDR3 amino acids: CASSGGSGTQGTQYF. For the CDR3, the DNA is TGTGCCAGCAGCGGCGGATCCGGGACGCAGGGGACCCAGTACTTC.

This clone was seen only once. The rearrangement links TRBV29-1 to TRBJ2-3; TRBD2 agrees at 8 bases. The CDR3 extends over 18 amino acids. V dropped 4 bases and J dropped 3; count of bases not matched to a gene: 18. Germline CDR1 reads SQVTM; CDR2 reads ANQGSEA. The CDR3 loop is CSVAAAVGSGSWTDTQYF. In DNA form, the CDR3 reads TGCAGCGTTGCGGCTGCGGTCGGAAGCGGGAGTTGGACAGATACGCAGTATTTT.

This chain joins TRBV4-1 and TRBJ1-1; TRBD1 matches at 7 bases. CDR1 and CDR2 (germline): MGHRA, YSYEKL. J gave up 2 bases and V 4 bases, and 10 bases lay outside the gene matches. The CDR3 is 16 residues long. As DNA, the CDR3 is TGCGCCAGCAGCCCGTACCCTGGACAGGCTAACACTGAAGCTTTCTTT. This translates into CASSPYPGQANTEAFF.

V and J are TRBV5-1 and TRBJ2-3; D remains unclear. The germline V and J ends were trimmed by 1 base and 0 bases, with 6 bases remaining between them. In germline, CDR1 is SGHRS, CDR2 YFSETQ. The CDR3 is made up of 14 amino acids. CDR3 coding DNA: TGCGCCAGCAGCTTGCAGGCGAGCACAGATACGCAGTATTTT. Protein: CASSLQASTDTQYF.

J is TRBJ2-3 and V is TRBV6-5, with D tentatively TRBD2 (6 bases). Germline V gives CDR1 MNHEY, CDR2 SVGAGI. This CDR3 has 15 amino acids. V was shortened by 6 bases and J by 6 bases, with 19 bases between the two germline ends. The CDR3 region has the DNA TGTGCCAGCAGCTTCCGCCGGGCGGCGGGGGATACGCAGTATTTT. Translation: CASSFRRAAGDTQYF.

V and J are TRBV2 and TRBJ2-7; the D call may be TRBD1 or TRBD2 (5 bases each). The CDR3 sequence is 17 residues long. The V end lost 8 bases, the J end lost 2 bases, and 25 bases lay between the germline ends. Germline assignment: CDR1 SNHLY and CDR2 FYNNEI. The CDR3 loop reads CASQPPGGRPDTYEQYF. The CDR3, as DNA: TGTGCCAGCCAGCCCCCTGGGGGACGGCCCGACACCTACGAGCAGTACTTC.

The V call is TRBV19, the J call TRBJ1-5; D is unresolved. Trimming pared 6 bases from V and 0 bases from J, leaving 12 bases between. The CDR3 consists of 15 residues. Looked up from germline, CDR1 is LNHDA and CDR2 is SQIVND (reference sequence). The CDR3 spells CASRAALYSNQPQHF. The DNA for the CDR3 is TGTGCCAGTAGGGCCGCTCTTTATAGCAATCAGCCCCAGCATTTT.

The V gene is TRBV6-5, the J gene TRBJ1-2; perhaps TRBD1 as D (6 bases). V lost 5 bases, J lost 4 bases, and 11 bases lay in between. CDR1 is MNHEY, CDR2 SVGAGI, per germline. The CDR3 spans 13 residues. The CDR3 nucleotides read TGTGCCAGCAGTCTACAGGGTTCCTATGGCTACACCTTC. This encodes CASSLQGSYGYTF.

The CDR3 DNA sequence: TGCGCCAGCAGCCTGACAGGGGGCACTGAAGCTTTCTTT. Translated: CASSLTGGTEAFF. The chain carries TRBV5-1 and TRBJ1-1; 9 bases agree with TRBD1. CDR1 is SGHRS, CDR2 YFSETQ, per germline. CDR3 length: 13 residues. J gave up 4 bases and V 4 bases, and 2 bases lay outside the gene matches.

The chain employs TRBV5-6 and TRBJ2-7; D gene ambiguous. Germline assignment: CDR1 SGHDT and CDR2 YYEEEE. This CDR3 region has 13 residues. The V and J ends lost 4 bases and 6 bases respectively, with 14 bases between them. DNA for the CDR3: TGTGCCAGCAGCACGCCGGCTGGTCGCGAGCAGTACTTC. It encodes CASSTPAGREQYF.

This clone has only one observation. The chain couples TRBV27 to TRBJ1-4; TRBD1 might be the D (5 bases). Trimming pared 5 bases from V and 3 bases from J, leaving 19 bases between. CDR3 size: 17 residues. Germline-derived CDR1 and CDR2 are MNHEY and SMNVEV (reference sequence). CDR3 sequence (DNA): TGTGCCAGCAGTGTATACCCCGGGGCAGTGGCTAATGAAAAACTGTTTTTT. This gives the protein CASSVYPGAVANEKLFF.

This clone was picked up one time. The chain uses TRBV7-9 and TRBJ1-1; D might be TRBD1 (6 bases). Germline lookup yields CDR1 SEHNR and CDR2 FQNEAQ (reference sequence). This CDR3 region has 13 residues. Between the trimmed V and J ends, which lost 6 bases and 1 base, there was a span of 9 bases. CDR3 DNA sequence: TGTGCCAGCAGTATGACAGGGAACACTGAAGCTTTCTTT. Translating it yields CASSMTGNTEAFF. The variable domain in full, completed from reference TRBV7-9 and TRBJ1-1, reads DTGVSQNPRHKITKRGQNVTFRCDPISEHNRLYWYRQTLGQGPEFLTYFQNEAQLEKSRLLSDRFSAERPKGSFSTLEIQRTEQGDSAMYLCASSMTGNTEAFFGQGTRLTVV.

The rearrangement uses TRBV10-2 and TRBJ2-7; unclear D gene. The CDR3 has 13 residues. V lost 1 base, J lost 2 bases, and 6 bases lay in between. In germline, CDR1 is WSHSY, CDR2 SAAADI. CDR3 bases: TGCGCCAGCAGTGAGTTAACCGCCTACGAGCAGTACTTC. Its protein product is CASSELTAYEQYF.

The rearrangement links TRBV11-2 to TRBJ1-1, with 8 bases fitting TRBD1. V lost 5 bases and J lost 5; bases outside the gene matches: 7. The length of the CDR3 is 14 residues. Looked up from germline, CDR1 is SGHAT and CDR2 is FQNNGV. The CDR3 reads CASSPDRGETEAFF. The DNA of the CDR3 is TGTGCCAGCAGCCCCGACAGGGGAGAGACTGAAGCTTTCTTT.